Detailed here is one TCR beta chain. It has no known antigen specificity. Per-base qualities were not stored, and no clone one base away is much larger. The sample belongs to a study of blood T cell repertoires in COVID-19 (dated by TCRdb to about 2020). At the level of the whole study: The collaborator samples originated in the United States, Italy and Spain and spanned the acute and convalescent phases of COVID-19. The material from the prospective study consisted of cDNA or gDNA derived from T cells, B-cell-depleted T cells, or PBMCs. Deeply sampled blood TCRbeta repertoires from subjects exposed to, actively infected with, or recovered from COVID-19 were included in the dataset. The repertoires were released in a freely available public database meant as a resource for research on the immune response to SARS-CoV-2. Samples came from the ongoing ImmuneRACE study (first 160 participants) plus 1,254 subjects from 6 global collaborators. The sample metadata nearly always contained a de-identified subject ID, COVID-19 status, age in years and sex. HLA class I and class II types, where available, came from metadata supplied by the sample provider rather than from assay-based typing.

The immunoSEQ Assay, a bias-controlled multiplex PCR, was used to amplify TCRbeta CDR3 regions from genomic DNA. As for the authors' bioinformatics: The number of nucleated cells in each sample was estimated from the amplification of reference gene primers within the assay. Sequence reads were collapsed and filtered to measure the absolute abundance of every unique TCRbeta CDR3 rearrangement. For each sample, productive Simpson clonality was calculated by taking the square root of Simpson's diversity index across productive rearrangements. TCRdb stores this immuneACCESS table with in-frame sequences only. Part of the clones is absent; in the studies checked, under half of the shortfall reflects unresolved V genes, and no reason is known for the rest. V and J calls and clone size are copied from that table; D and trimming were computed from the DNA. Across this sample there are just under 55,000 clones, with 80% to 85% seen only once. The ten largest clonotypes hold under 2% of the sample.

Whole blood was collected in K2EDTA tubes by collaborating institutions according to the institutions' own protocols. For TCRbeta analysis, collaborator samples were shipped as frozen whole blood, as isolated PBMCs, or as DNA extracted from either sample type. V gives up 9 bases and J gives up 0 bases, and the segment between their germline ends measures 10 bases. CDR1 KGHDR and CDR2 SFDVKD were looked up in the germline V gene. The CDR3 runs 13 amino acids, cysteine and phenylalanine included. Only CDR3 DNA remains: 39 bases, in frame from the first base. What the research found in general, with its limitations: How much clinical and demographic metadata was included differed by source and by participant, and the metadata was provided uncurated.

The TCR originated in an older woman with acute or convalescent COVID-19. Specimen: peripheral blood. The rearrangement joined TRBV24-1 to TRBJ1-1; there is no confident call for the D gene. CDR3 region: CATCSGMNTEAFF. The DNA sequence is given as TGTGCCACCTGCTCGGGGATGAACACTGAAGCTTTCTTT.